What follows are 30 T cell receptor beta chains derived from one specimen sequenced in a study of sequential checkpoint blockade in melanoma. The assay was immunoSEQ multiplex PCR, and TCRdb's table has in-frame clones only and misses some. The repertoire holds 20,000 or so clones, around 75% seen once, with roughly two fifths in the top ten. The treatment: randomized to nivolumab then ipilimumab (arm A) or the reverse (arm B). This material consisted of CD8+ T cells sorted from blood (inferred from file names), taken from a patient given nivolumab and ipilimumab in sequence. The receptor set was obtained from a human donor with melanoma.

V and J are TRBV28 and TRBJ2-7; D possibly corresponds to TRBD1 (6 bases). The V gene lost 6 bases and the J gene lost 1 base, with 13 bases spanning the gap. The CDR3 has 14 residues. CDR1 and CDR2 (germline): MDHEN, SYDVKM. DNA of the CDR3: TGTGCCAGCAGGGTGGCGACAGGTTCCTACGAGCAGTACTTC. This translates into CASRVATGSYEQYF.

V and J are TRBV28 and TRBJ1-2, with 7 bases lining up with TRBD1. Unmatched junction bases numbered 7, after V lost 7 bases and J lost 5 bases. There are 13 residues in the CDR3. Germline V gives CDR1 MDHEN, CDR2 SYDVKM. In DNA, the CDR3 is TGTGCCAGCACCCAGGGGGTGGGGTATGGCTACACCTTC. This translates into CASTQGVGYGYTF.

V and J are TRBV27 and TRBJ2-7; tentatively, D is TRBD2 (6 bases). Trimming shortened V by 4 bases and J by 2 bases, and 18 bases separated the two germline ends. The germline V gene has CDR1 MNHEY and CDR2 SMNVEV (reference sequence). CDR3 length equals 16 residues. CDR3 DNA: TGTGCCAGCAGTTGGGGAGGCCCCCCAGTCCCCTACGAGCAGTACTTC. Protein sequence: CASSWGGPPVPYEQYF.

This clone appeared a few times. V is TRBV6-6 and J is TRBJ1-2; D perhaps matches TRBD1 (5 bases). The CDR3 totals 16 residues. Trimming pared 0 bases from V and 0 bases from J, leaving 11 bases between. Per the germline V gene, CDR1 is MNHNY and CDR2 is SVGAGI (reference sequence). The CDR3 spells CASSYSRQPPNYGYTF. DNA of the CDR3: TGTGCCAGCAGTTACTCCCGACAGCCACCTAACTATGGCTACACCTTC.

This clone was detected only a few times. The V and J genes are TRBV7-9 and TRBJ2-7; D possibly corresponds to TRBD2 (5 bases). The CDR3 totals 15 residues. The germline CDR1 and CDR2 sequences are SEHNR and FQNEAQ (reference sequence). Trimming left V 5 bases short and J 4 bases short, with 18 bases between. In DNA form, the CDR3 reads TGTGCCAGCAGCCGGACTCTTGTGGACGTGTACGAGCAGTACTTC. Translated: CASSRTLVDVYEQYF.

J is TRBJ2-7 and V is TRBV27; D possibly corresponds to TRBD1 (5 bases). The CDR3 runs to 14 residues. V gave up 5 bases and J gave up 5 bases, with 16 bases separating them. The V gene's germline CDR1 is MNHEY and CDR2 SMNVEV (reference sequence). The CDR3 spells CASSPRDSLDEQYF. The CDR3, as DNA: TGTGCCAGCAGTCCCAGGGATTCCCTTGACGAGCAGTACTTC.

This clone occurred once. The CDR3, as DNA: TGTGCCAGCCTTTCAAGGGTCGGGGGCACTGAAGCTTTCTTT. Translating gives CASLSRVGGTEAFF. The chain joins TRBV13 to TRBJ1-1; perhaps TRBD1 as D (5 bases). The germline V gene encodes CDR1 PRHDT and CDR2 FYEKMQ (reference sequence). The CDR3 is 14 amino acids. With 8 bases removed from V and 4 bases from J, the gap between germline ends came to 17 bases.

The chain combines TRBV5-1 with TRBJ1-1, with D perhaps matching TRBD1 (6 bases). Germline loops: CDR1 SGHRS, CDR2 YFSETQ. Deletions cut 7 bases from V and 3 bases from J, with 13 bases between. This CDR3 contains 13 residues. The CDR3: CASASGADTEAFF. As DNA, the CDR3 is TGCGCCAGCGCCTCAGGGGCGGACACTGAAGCTTTCTTT.

This chain uses TRBV6-6 with TRBJ1-1, with TRBD1 identical over 7 bases. Germline values: CDR1 MNHNY, CDR2 SVGAGI (reference sequence). The CDR3 loop spans 14 amino acids. V dropped 5 bases and J dropped 5; count of bases not matched to a gene: 8. CDR3 amino acids: CASSPSGGFTEAFF. The DNA for the CDR3 is TGTGCCAGCAGTCCATCAGGGGGGTTTACTGAAGCTTTCTTT.

In its sample, this clone was seen a few times. The chain couples TRBV7-9 to TRBJ2-1; 12 bases map to TRBD2. This CDR3 contains 14 residues. Germline V lookup: CDR1 SEHNR, CDR2 FQNEAQ (reference sequence). Trimming at V came to 5 bases and at J to 11 bases, leaving 7 bases not matched to a gene. CDR3 DNA: TGTGCCAGCAGCGCGGAGACTAGCGGGAGAAAGCAGTTCTTC. Its translation: CASSAETSGRKQFF.

This chain joins TRBV2 and TRBJ2-7, with 7 bases matching TRBD1. The ends lost 6 bases at V and 2 bases at J; junction bases unmatched: 13. This CDR3 comprises 16 residues. The germline CDR1 and CDR2 sequences are SNHLY and FYNNEI. The CDR3 loop is CASSGHPTGEPYEQYF. CDR3 DNA: TGTGCCAGCAGCGGCCACCCCACAGGGGAGCCCTACGAGCAGTACTTC.

The chain joins TRBV5-8 to TRBJ1-2; D is possibly TRBD1 (5 bases). V was pared by 0 bases and J by 4 bases, with 7 bases between. This CDR3 is built from 13 residues. Germline CDR1 SGHTS, CDR2 YDEGEE. In DNA, the CDR3 is TGTGCCAGCAGCTTGGTGGGGGGCTATGGCTACACCTTC. Protein sequence: CASSLVGGYGYTF.

This rearrangement joins TRBV6-1 to TRBJ1-1; no clear D. The V gene's germline CDR1 is MNHNS and CDR2 SASEGT. Deletions cut 10 bases from V and 4 bases from J, with 7 bases between. The CDR3 consists of 10 residues. The CDR3 DNA reads as TGTGCCACCGGGAGCACTGAAGCTTTCTTT. Residues: CATGSTEAFF.

This clone has a handful of counts. The junction departs from the called germline gene at one end, perhaps through a read error. Other nucleotide sequences in the sample specify the same CDR3. This chain uses TRBV7-9 with TRBJ2-7; maybe TRBD1 (5 bases). Germline CDR1 reads SEHNR; CDR2 reads FQNEAQ (reference sequence). There are 17 residues in the CDR3. CDR3 protein: CASSQDFGRVGSYEQYF. The CDR3, as DNA: TGCGCCAGCAGCCAAGATTTCGGCAGGGTAGGGTCCTACGAGCAGTACTTC.

The chain recombines TRBV29-1 with TRBJ1-2; 7 bases fit TRBD1. Unmatched junction bases numbered 9, after V lost 7 bases and J lost 4 bases. Germline V gene data show CDR1 as SQVTM and CDR2 as ANQGSEA. The CDR3 runs to 13 residues. CDR3 in amino acids: CSADPQGPYGYTF. In DNA form, the CDR3 reads TGCAGCGCCGACCCACAGGGGCCCTATGGCTACACCTTC. The full variable domain, with the rest looked up from reference TRBV29-1 and TRBJ1-2, is SAVISQKPSRDICQRGTSLTIQCQVDSQVTMMFWYRQQPGQSLTLIATANQGSEATYESGFVIDKFPISRPNLTFSTLTVSNMSPEDSSIYLCSADPQGPYGYTFGSGTRLTVV.

The V gene is TRBV9, the J gene TRBJ1-5, with D maybe TRBD1 (5 bases). Trimming removed 3 bases at V and 6 bases at J, with 13 bases between. This CDR3 comprises 14 residues. Germline values: CDR1 SGDLS, CDR2 YYNGEE. This CDR3 is CASSEGPGGQPQHF. CDR3 sequence (DNA): TGTGCCAGCAGCGAGGGTCCGGGGGGTCAGCCCCAGCATTTT.

The chain links TRBV27 to TRBJ1-2, with TRBD1 matching over 7 bases. Germline CDR1 and CDR2: MNHEY and SMNVEV (reference sequence). The ends lost 0 bases at V and 2 bases at J; junction bases unmatched: 3. The CDR3 consists of 15 residues. CDR3 region: CASSLSPQGNYGYTF. The CDR3 DNA reads TGTGCCAGCAGTTTATCACCACAGGGGAACTATGGCTACACCTTC.

The rearrangement joins TRBV6-1 to TRBJ2-7; D remains unclear. The V end lost 1 base, the J end lost 1 base, and 11 bases lay between the germline ends. Germline CDR1 reads MNHNS; CDR2 reads SASEGT. CDR3 size: 15 residues. CDR3 protein: CASSEGLTVSYEQYF. CDR3 coding DNA: TGTGCCAGCAGTGAAGGGCTCACAGTATCCTACGAGCAGTACTTC.

CDR3 in amino acids: CATLATSAHNEQFF. CDR3 sequence (DNA): TGTGCCACCCTTGCCACTAGCGCCCACAATGAGCAGTTCTTC. V is TRBV6-6 and J is TRBJ2-1, with 7 bases identical to TRBD2. Germline V gene data show CDR1 as MNHNY and CDR2 as SVGAGI (reference sequence). Unmatched junction bases numbered 11, after V lost 10 bases and J lost 5 bases. CDR3 length: 14 amino acids.

This sequence joins TRBV28 and TRBJ1-2; D remains ambiguous. Germline CDR1 and CDR2: MDHEN and SYDVKM. CDR3 length equals 14 residues. V lost 7 bases, J lost 5 bases, and 17 bases lay in between. The CDR3 nucleotides read TGTGCCAGCACCGTTCTAAACGGAGGGTATGGCTACACCTTC. Translation: CASTVLNGGYGYTF.

The rearrangement links TRBV5-4 to TRBJ2-7; possibly TRBD1 for D (6 bases). The germline V gene encodes CDR1 SGHNT and CDR2 YYREEE (reference sequence). The CDR3 consists of 15 residues. Trimming took off 1 base at V and 0 bases at J, with 11 bases between the two ends. CDR3 nucleotide sequence: TGTGCCAGCAGCTTGAAACAGGGAAGCTCCTACGAGCAGTACTTC. Its protein product is CASSLKQGSSYEQYF.

As regards this clone: At one boundary the junction diverges from the germline segment, which might be a read error. V usage is TRBV28 and J usage is TRBJ2-7, with D possibly TRBD2 on 6 matching bases. The V gene's germline CDR1 is MDHEN and CDR2 SYDVKM. The CDR3 has 14 residues. In DNA, the CDR3 is TGTGCCAGCAGTTTCGGAGGGTTGATTCGGGTAGAGAACTTC. This codes for CASSFGGLIRVENF.

The gene calls are TRBV7-9 and TRBJ1-4; the match to TRBD1 covers 9 bases. The CDR3 sequence is 15 residues long. Per the germline V gene, CDR1 is SEHNR and CDR2 is FQNEAQ (reference sequence). The V and J ends lost 5 bases and 8 bases, in that order; junction bases with no gene match: 9. As DNA, the CDR3 is TGTGCCAGCAGCACCTGGGACAGGGCGGGGGAAAAACTGTTTTTT. This gives the protein CASSTWDRAGEKLFF.

This clone was counted once. The gene calls are TRBV29-1 and TRBJ1-1; D not certain. The CDR3 extends over 14 amino acids. Trimming cost V 8 bases and J 4 bases, with 20 bases left between them. From germline, CDR1 is SQVTM and CDR2 ANQGSEA. CDR3 bases: TGCAGCTCTGATACGGGGTTGGGGTTCACTGAAGCTTTCTTT. Protein sequence: CSSDTGLGFTEAFF.

This clone was found once. The V call is TRBV5-1, the J call TRBJ1-1; 12 nucleotides agree with TRBD1. CDR3 length: 16 amino acids. Trimming at V came to 2 bases and at J to 6 bases, leaving 8 bases not matched to a gene. From germline, CDR1 is SGHRS and CDR2 YFSETQ. Here the CDR3 reads CASSFGTGGGKAEAFF. The CDR3 region has the DNA TGCGCCAGCAGCTTCGGGACAGGGGGCGGAAAAGCTGAAGCTTTCTTT.

This clone is medium-sized (0.01 to 0.1%) by share. The rearrangement uses TRBV28 and TRBJ1-4, with a tentative D call TRBD1 (6 bases). V gave up 7 bases and J gave up 8 bases, with 17 bases separating them. The CDR3 length is 14 residues. Germline CDR1 is MDHEN and CDR2 is SYDVKM. The CDR3 DNA sequence: TGTGCCAGCACCGTCCGGGGGGCAGAGGAAAAACTGTTTTTT. Translation gives CASTVRGAEEKLFF.

The chain recombines TRBV28 with TRBJ1-1; 10 bases align to TRBD1. CDR1 and CDR2 (germline): MDHEN, SYDVKM. This CDR3 region has 14 residues. V shed 5 bases, J shed 6 bases, and the junction held 6 bases outside the gene matches. CDR3 loop: CASSQGQGFSEAFF. The CDR3 DNA reads as TGTGCCAGCAGTCAGGGACAGGGGTTTTCTGAAGCTTTCTTT.

This chain connects TRBV27 to TRBJ1-5, with TRBD1 as a possible D gene (6 bases). Trimming took 5 bases from V and 7 from J, leaving 12 bases between them. Germline CDR1 reads MNHEY; CDR2 reads SMNVEV (reference sequence). The CDR3 contains 13 residues. The CDR3 region is CASSPAGVQPQHF. CDR3 DNA: TGTGCCAGCAGTCCCGCAGGGGTCCAGCCCCAGCATTTT.

The V and J genes are TRBV9 and TRBJ2-7; 10 bases are a match to TRBD2. Germline CDR1 is SGDLS and CDR2 is YYNGEE. With V trimmed by 0 bases and J by 3 bases, 3 bases remained unmatched. CDR3 size: 15 residues. The CDR3 coding sequence is TGTGCCAGCAGCGTAGCGGCTAGCGGGAGCTACGAGCAGTACTTC. It encodes CASSVAASGSYEQYF.

Concerning this clone: At one boundary the junction diverges from the germline segment, which might be a read error. Different DNA sequences within this sample yield the same CDR3. V is TRBV5-1 and J is TRBJ2-7; tentative D call: TRBD1 (6 bases). Germline V gives CDR1 SGHRS, CDR2 YFSETQ. The CDR3 covers 13 residues. CDR3 amino acids: CASGGDIPYEQYF. In DNA, the CDR3 is TGTGCCAGCGGTGGGGACATTCCTTACGAGCAGTACTTC.